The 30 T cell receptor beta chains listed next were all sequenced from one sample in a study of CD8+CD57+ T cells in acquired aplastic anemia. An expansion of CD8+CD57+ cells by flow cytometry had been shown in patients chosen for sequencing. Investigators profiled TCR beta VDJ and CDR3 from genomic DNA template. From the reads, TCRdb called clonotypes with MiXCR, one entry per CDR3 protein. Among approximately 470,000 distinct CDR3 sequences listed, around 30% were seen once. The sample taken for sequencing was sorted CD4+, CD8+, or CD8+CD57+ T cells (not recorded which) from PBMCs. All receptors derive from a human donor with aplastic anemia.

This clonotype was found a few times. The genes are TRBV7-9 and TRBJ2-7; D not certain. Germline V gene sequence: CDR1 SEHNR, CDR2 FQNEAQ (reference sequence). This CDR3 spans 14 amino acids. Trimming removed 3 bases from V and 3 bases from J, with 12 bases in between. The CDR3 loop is CASSLGSLFYEQYF. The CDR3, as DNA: TGTGCCAGCAGCTTGGGCAGCCTTTTCTACGAGCAGTACTTC. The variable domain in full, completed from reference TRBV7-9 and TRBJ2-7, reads DTGVSQNPRHKITKRGQNVTFRCDPISEHNRLYWYRQTLGQGPEFLTYFQNEAQLEKSRLLSDRFSAERPKGSFSTLEIQRTEQGDSAMYLCASSLGSLFYEQYFGPGTRLTVT.

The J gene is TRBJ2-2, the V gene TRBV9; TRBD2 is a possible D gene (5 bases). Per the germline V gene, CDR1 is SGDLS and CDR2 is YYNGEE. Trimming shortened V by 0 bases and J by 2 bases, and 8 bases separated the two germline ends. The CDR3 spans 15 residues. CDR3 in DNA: TGTGCCAGCAGCGTAGTGGCGGGTAACACCGGGGAGCTGTTTTTT. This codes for CASSVVAGNTGELFF.

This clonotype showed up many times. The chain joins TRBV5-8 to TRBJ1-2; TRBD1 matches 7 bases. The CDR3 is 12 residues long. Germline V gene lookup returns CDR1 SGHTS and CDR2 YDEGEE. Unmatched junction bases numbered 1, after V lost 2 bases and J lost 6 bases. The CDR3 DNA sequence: TGTGCCAGCAGCTTAGGGACAGATGGCTACACCTTC. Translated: CASSLGTDGYTF.

The CDR3 region is CAWSSTGGTGQYF. In DNA, the CDR3 is TGTGCCTGGAGCTCAACTGGCGGGACCGGGCAGTACTTC. The rearrangement links TRBV30 to TRBJ2-7, with D possibly matching TRBD2 (6 bases). Germline loops: CDR1 GTSNPN, CDR2 SVGIG (reference sequence). Trimming pared 3 bases from V and 9 bases from J, leaving 18 bases between. The CDR3 loop spans 13 amino acids.

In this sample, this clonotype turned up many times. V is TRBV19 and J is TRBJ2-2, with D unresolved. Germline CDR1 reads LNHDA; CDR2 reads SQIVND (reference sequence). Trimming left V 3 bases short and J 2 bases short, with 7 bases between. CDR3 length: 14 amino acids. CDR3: CASSIARNTGELFF. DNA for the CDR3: TGTGCCAGTAGTATCGCTAGAAACACCGGGGAGCTGTTTTTT.

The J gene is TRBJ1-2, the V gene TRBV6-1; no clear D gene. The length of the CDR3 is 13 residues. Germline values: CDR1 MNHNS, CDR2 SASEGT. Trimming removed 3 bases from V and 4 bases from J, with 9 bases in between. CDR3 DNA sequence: TGTGCCAGCAGTGATTGGGAGGGCTATGGCTACACCTTC. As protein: CASSDWEGYGYTF.

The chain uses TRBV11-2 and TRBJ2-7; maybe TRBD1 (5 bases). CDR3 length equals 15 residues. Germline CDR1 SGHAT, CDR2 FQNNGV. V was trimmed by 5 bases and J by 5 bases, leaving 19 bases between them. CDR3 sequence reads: CASSHMPAGFHEQYV. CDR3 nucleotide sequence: TGTGCCAGCAGCCACATGCCCGCAGGGTTCCACGAGCAGTACGTC.

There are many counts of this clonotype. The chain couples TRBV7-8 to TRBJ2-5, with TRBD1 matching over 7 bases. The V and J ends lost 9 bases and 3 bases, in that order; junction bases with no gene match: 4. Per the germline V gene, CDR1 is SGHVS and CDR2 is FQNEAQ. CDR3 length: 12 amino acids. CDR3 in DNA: TGTGCCAGTGGGGACAGAAAAGAGACCCAGTACTTC. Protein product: CASGDRKETQYF.

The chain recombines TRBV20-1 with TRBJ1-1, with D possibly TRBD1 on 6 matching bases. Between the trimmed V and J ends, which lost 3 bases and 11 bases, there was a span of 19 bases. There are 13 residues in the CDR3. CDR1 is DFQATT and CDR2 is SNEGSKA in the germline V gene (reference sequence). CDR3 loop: CSARVLGGFGAFF. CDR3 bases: TGCAGTGCTAGGGTATTAGGGGGGTTTGGGGCTTTCTTT.

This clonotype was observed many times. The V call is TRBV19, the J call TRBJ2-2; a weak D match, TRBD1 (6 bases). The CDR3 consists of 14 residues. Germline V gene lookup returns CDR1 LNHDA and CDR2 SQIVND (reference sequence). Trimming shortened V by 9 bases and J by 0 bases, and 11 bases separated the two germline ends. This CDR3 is CASQTGTNTGELFF. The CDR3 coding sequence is TGTGCCAGCCAGACAGGCACGAACACCGGGGAGCTGTTTTTT.

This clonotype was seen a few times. The chain's CDR3 is CASSQQQTGMVAFF. CDR3 sequence (DNA): TGTGCCAGCAGTCAACAACAGACAGGCATGGTAGCTTTCTTT. V and J are TRBV27 and TRBJ1-1; the D gene is possibly TRBD1 (6 bases). The CDR3 has 14 amino acids. V lost 5 bases, J lost 10 bases, and 20 bases lay in between. Germline lookup yields CDR1 MNHEY and CDR2 SMNVEV (reference sequence).

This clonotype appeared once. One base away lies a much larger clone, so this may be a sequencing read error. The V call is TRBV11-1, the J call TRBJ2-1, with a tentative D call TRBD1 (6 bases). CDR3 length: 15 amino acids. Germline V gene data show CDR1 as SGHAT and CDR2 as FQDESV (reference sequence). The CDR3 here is CASTRSEGVVHEQSF. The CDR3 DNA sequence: TGTGCCAGCACCCGCAGCGAGGGGGTCGTCCATGAGCAGTCCTTC.

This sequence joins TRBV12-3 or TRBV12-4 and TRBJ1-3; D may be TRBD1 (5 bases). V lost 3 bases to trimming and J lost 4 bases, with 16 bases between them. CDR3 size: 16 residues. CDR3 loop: CASSFSGRALGNTIYF. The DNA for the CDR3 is TGTGCCAGCAGTTTTAGCGGCAGGGCATTAGGAAACACCATATATTTT.

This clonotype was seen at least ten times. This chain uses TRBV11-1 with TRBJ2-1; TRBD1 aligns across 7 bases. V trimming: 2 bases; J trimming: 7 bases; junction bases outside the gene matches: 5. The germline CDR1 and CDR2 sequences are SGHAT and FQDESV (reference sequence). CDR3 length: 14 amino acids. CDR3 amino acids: CASSLLGRGNEQFF. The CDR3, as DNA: TGTGCCAGCAGCTTATTGGGCAGGGGGAATGAGCAGTTCTTC.

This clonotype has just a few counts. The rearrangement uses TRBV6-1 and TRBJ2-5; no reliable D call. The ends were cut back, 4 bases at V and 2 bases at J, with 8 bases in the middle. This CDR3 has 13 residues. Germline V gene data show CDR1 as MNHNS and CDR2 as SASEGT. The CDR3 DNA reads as TGTGCCAGCAGTGTGGCAGCGCAAGAGACCCAGTACTTC. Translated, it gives CASSVAAQETQYF.

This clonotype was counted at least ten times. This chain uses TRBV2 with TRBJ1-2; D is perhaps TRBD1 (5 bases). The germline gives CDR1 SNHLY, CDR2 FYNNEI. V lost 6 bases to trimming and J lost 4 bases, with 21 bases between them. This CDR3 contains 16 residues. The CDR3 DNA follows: TGTGCCAGCAGGGAGAGGGACGGGGAATGGGGCTATGGCTACACCTTC. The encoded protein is CASRERDGEWGYGYTF. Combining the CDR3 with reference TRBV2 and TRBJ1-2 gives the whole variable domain EPEVTQTPSHQVTQMGQEVILRCVPISNHLYFYWYRQILGQKVEFLVSFYNNEISEKSEIFDDQFSVERPDGSNFTLKIRSTKLEDSAMYFCASRERDGEWGYGYTFGSGTRLTVV.

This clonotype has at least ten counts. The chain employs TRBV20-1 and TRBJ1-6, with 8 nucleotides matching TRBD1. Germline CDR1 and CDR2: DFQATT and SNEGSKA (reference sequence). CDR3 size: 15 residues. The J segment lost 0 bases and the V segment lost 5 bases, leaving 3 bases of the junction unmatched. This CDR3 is CSARDRISYNSPLHF. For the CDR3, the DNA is TGCAGTGCTCGGGACAGGATCTCCTATAATTCACCCCTCCACTTT.

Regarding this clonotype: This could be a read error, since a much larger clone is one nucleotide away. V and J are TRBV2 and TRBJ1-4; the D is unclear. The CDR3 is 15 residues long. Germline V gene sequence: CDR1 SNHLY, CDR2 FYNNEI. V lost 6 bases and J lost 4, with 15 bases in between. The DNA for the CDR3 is TGTGCCAGCAGGTTGGGGTACGGTTATAATGAAAAACTGTTTTTT. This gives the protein CASRLGYGYNEKLFF.

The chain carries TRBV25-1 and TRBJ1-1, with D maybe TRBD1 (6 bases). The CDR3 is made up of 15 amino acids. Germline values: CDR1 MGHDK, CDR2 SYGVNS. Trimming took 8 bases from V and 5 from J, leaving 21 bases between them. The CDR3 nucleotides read TGTGCCAGCTCACGTGAGGCGGGGGCGGGAACTGAAGCTTTCTTT. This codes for CASSREAGAGTEAFF.

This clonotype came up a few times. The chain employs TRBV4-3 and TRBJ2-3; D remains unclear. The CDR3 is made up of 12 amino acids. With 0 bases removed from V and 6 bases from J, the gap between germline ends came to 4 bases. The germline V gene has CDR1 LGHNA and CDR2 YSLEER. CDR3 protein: CASSQDGDTQYF. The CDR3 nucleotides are TGCGCCAGCAGCCAAGATGGGGATACGCAGTATTTT.

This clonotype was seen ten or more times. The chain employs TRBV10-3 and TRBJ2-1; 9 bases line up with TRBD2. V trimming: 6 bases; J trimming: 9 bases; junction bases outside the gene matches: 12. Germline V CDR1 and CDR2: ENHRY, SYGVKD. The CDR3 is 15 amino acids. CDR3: CAIRGGGGVMGEQFF. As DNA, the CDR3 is TGTGCCATCAGAGGCGGCGGGGGGGTGATGGGTGAGCAGTTCTTC.

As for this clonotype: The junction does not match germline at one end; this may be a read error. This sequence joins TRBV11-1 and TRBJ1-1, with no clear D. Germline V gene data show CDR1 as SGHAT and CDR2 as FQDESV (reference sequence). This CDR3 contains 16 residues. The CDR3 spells CASSLGGSTRNTGAFF. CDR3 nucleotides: TGTGCCAGCAGCTTAGGAGGAAGCACCCGGAACACTGGAGCTTTCTTT.

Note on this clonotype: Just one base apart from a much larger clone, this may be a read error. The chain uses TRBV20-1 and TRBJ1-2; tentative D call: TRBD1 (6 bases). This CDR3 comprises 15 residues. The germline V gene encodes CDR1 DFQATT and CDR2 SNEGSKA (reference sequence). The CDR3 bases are TGCAGTGCTAGAGCCAGGGGTGCAGGGAACTATGGCTGCACCTTC. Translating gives CSARARGAGNYGCTF.

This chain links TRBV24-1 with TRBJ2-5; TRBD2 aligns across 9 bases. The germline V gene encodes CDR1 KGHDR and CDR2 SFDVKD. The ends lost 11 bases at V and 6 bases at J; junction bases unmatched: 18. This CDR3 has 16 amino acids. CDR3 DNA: TGTGCCAGCAGCCCCGGGGTGGCGGGAGGGTTGCAGACCCAGTACTTC. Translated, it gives CASSPGVAGGLQTQYF.

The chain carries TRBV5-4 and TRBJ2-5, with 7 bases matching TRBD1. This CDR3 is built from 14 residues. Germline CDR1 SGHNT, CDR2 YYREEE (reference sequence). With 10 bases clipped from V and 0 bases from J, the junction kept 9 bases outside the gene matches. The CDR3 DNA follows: TGTGCCGTTCCCACAGGGGATAACCAAGAGACCCAGTACTTC. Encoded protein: CAVPTGDNQETQYF.

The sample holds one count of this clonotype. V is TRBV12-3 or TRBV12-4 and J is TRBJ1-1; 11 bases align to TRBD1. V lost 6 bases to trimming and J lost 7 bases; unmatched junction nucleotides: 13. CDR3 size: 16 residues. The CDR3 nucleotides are TGTGCCAGCAGCCGGGACAGGGGGATCGGTGAGGATGAAGCTTTCTTT. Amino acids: CASSRDRGIGEDEAFF.

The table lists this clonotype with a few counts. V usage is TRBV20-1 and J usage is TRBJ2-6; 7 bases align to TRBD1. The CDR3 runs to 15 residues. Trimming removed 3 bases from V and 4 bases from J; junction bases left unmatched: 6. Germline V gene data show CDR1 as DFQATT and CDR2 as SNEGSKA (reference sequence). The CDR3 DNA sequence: TGCAGTGCTAGTAAACAGGGGTTCGGGGCCAACGTCCTGACTTTC. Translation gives CSASKQGFGANVLTF.

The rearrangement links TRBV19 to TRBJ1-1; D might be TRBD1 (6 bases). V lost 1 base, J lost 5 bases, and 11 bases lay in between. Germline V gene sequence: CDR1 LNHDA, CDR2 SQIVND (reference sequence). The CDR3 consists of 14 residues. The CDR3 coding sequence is TGTGCCAGTAGTATAGTAGGGGGGATTACTGAAGCTTTCTTT. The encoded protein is CASSIVGGITEAFF.

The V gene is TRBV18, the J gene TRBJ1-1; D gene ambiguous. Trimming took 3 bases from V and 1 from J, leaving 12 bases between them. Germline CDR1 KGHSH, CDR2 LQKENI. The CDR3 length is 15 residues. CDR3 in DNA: TGTGCCAGCTCACCCGGCCCGATCAAGAACACTGAAGCTTTCTTT. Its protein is CASSPGPIKNTEAFF.

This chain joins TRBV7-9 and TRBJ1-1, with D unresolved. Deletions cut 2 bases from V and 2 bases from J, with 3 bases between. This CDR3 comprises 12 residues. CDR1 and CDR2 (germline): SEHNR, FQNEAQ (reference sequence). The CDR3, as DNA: TGTGCCAGCAGCTTATTCAACACTGAAGCTTTCTTT. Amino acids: CASSLFNTEAFF.